A single sample gave rise to the 9 T cell receptor beta chains below, sequenced in a study of response to subunit inactivated influenza vaccine. Via MiXCR, TCRdb re-called the RT-PCR reads, giving one row per CDR3 protein. The sample carries more than 400,000 distinct CDR3 sequences, less than 7.5% recorded once. The starting material was PBMCs from blood, obtained less than 30 months after vaccination. The receptor source for this set is a man aged 50-75 years who received an inactivated influenza vaccine.

This clonotype is classed as medium-sized (0.01 to 0.1%). The genes are TRBV19 and TRBJ2-1, with D possibly TRBD2 on 6 matching bases. CDR3 length: 15 residues. Germline lookup yields CDR1 LNHDA and CDR2 SQIVND (reference sequence). Trimming shortened V by 9 bases and J by 8 bases, and 23 bases separated the two germline ends. The CDR3 DNA sequence: TGTGCCAGCTCCTTTGGCGGGATCGGAGGCCATGAGCAGTTCTTC. Protein product: CASSFGGIGGHEQFF.

The V and J genes are TRBV21-1 and TRBJ1-1. TRBV21-1 is termed a pseudogene. There are 17 residues in the CDR3. The CDR3 nucleotides read TGTGCCAGCAGCCTACGTGACTCGGGAGGCATGAACACTGAAGCTTTCTTT. This gives the protein CASSLRDSGGMNTEAFF.

The V gene is TRBV19, the J gene TRBJ1-2; TRBD1 matches at 9 bases. Germline values: CDR1 LNHDA, CDR2 SQIVND (reference sequence). V gave up 4 bases and J gave up 2 bases; unmatched junction bases: 5. The length of the CDR3 is 15 residues. The CDR3 loop is CASSSTGGFNYGYTF. The CDR3 region has the DNA TGTGCCAGTAGTAGTACAGGGGGCTTCAACTATGGCTACACCTTC.

This clonotype was seen repeatedly, ten times or more. This chain joins TRBV21-1 and TRBJ1-4; the table's D call TRBD1 went unverified against the DNA. TRBV21-1 is labeled a pseudogene. The CDR3 runs 16 residues. The CDR3 loop reads CASSKGRKGVDEKLFF. The CDR3 DNA reads as TGTGCCAGCAGCAAAGGGAGGAAAGGGGTTGATGAAAAACTGTTTTTT.

This chain joins TRBV7-9 and TRBJ2-7; D is undetermined. There are 13 residues in the CDR3. V lost 5 bases to trimming and J lost 4 bases, with 12 bases between them. From germline, CDR1 is SEHNR and CDR2 FQNEAQ (reference sequence). CDR3 sequence: CASSLHLGYEQYF. In DNA, the CDR3 is TGTGCCAGCAGCCTACACCTGGGTTACGAGCAGTACTTC.

The rearrangement uses TRBV5-1 and TRBJ1-3; 7 bases map to TRBD1. This CDR3 contains 16 residues. J gave up 2 bases and V 3 bases, and 8 bases lay outside the gene matches. Germline CDR1 and CDR2: SGHRS and YFSETQ. This CDR3 reads CASSSTPGTAGNTIYF. Here the CDR3 DNA reads TGCGCCAGCAGCTCAACCCCCGGGACAGCTGGAAACACCATATATTTT.

The chain links TRBV12-3 or TRBV12-4 to TRBJ1-1, with D unclear. The V end lost 3 bases, the J end lost 2 bases, and 13 bases lay between the germline ends. This CDR3 spans 15 amino acids. The CDR3 reads CASSLDLTGNTEAFF. The DNA of the CDR3 is TGTGCCAGCAGTTTGGACCTTACGGGAAACACTGAAGCTTTCTTT.

V gene TRBV3-1 combines with J gene TRBJ1-1; a possible D gene is TRBD1 (5 bases). Germline-derived CDR1 and CDR2 are LGHDT and YNNKEL (reference sequence). This CDR3 comprises 14 residues. Deletions cut 4 bases from V and 5 bases from J, with 14 bases between. Written as DNA, the CDR3 is TGTGCCAGCAGCCCGGTTAGGGGTAGAACTGAAGCTTTCTTT. It translates to CASSPVRGRTEAFF.

In nucleotides, the CDR3 is TGTGCCACCTGGCGGGTTGGCACAGATACGCAGTATTTT. Its protein product is CATWRVGTDTQYF. The chain recombines TRBV6-2 or TRBV6-3 with TRBJ2-3; tentative D call: TRBD2 (5 bases). The CDR3 is 13 residues long. Germline CDR1 reads MNHEY; CDR2 reads SVGEGT. The V end was cut by 10 bases, the J end by 1 base, with 12 bases between.